Presented here are 24 T cell receptor beta chains from one specimen sequenced in a study of shared clonotypes between healthy human individuals. The repertoire was sequenced with immunoSEQ multiplex PCR; TCRdb's copy has only in-frame clones and lacks some. The table records 1.4 million to 1.5 million clones, more than 95% of them present only once. Material: naive CD4+ T cells sorted from blood. This sample's subset: CD45RA+ positively selected. These receptors were obtained from a young man in good health.

This chain uses TRBV15 with TRBJ2-1; D is perhaps TRBD2 (6 bases). There are 16 residues in the CDR3. Trimming took 3 bases from V and 8 from J, leaving 20 bases between them. CDR1 and CDR2 (germline): LNHNV, YYDKDF (reference sequence). CDR3 loop: CATSSPIQDYPHEQFF. The CDR3 DNA reads as TGTGCCACCAGCAGTCCCATCCAGGACTACCCTCATGAGCAGTTCTTC.

The V call is TRBV10-2, the J call TRBJ2-7, with 10 nucleotides matching TRBD1. This CDR3 contains 15 residues. CDR1 WSHSY and CDR2 SAAADI come from the germline V gene. Losses at the gene ends were 6 bases for V and 2 bases for J; bases not matched to a gene: 7. Here the CDR3 DNA reads TGCGCCAGCAGCGAACGGACAGGGGGTGCCTACGAGCAGTACTTC. Protein sequence: CASSERTGGAYEQYF.

This sequence joins TRBV5-5 and TRBJ2-1, with TRBD1 identical over 10 bases. The CDR3 extends over 13 amino acids. J lost 12 bases, V lost 5 bases, and 8 bases had no gene match. Germline V gives CDR1 SGHKS, CDR2 YYEKEE (reference sequence). The CDR3 reads CASSPGTGDLQFF. The CDR3 nucleotides read TGTGCCAGCAGTCCCGGGACAGGGGATTTGCAGTTCTTC.

The CDR3 region has the DNA TGTGCCAGCAGCTCCGGACTCAACACTGAAGCTTTCTTT. Protein: CASSSGLNTEAFF. This chain links TRBV5-8 with TRBJ1-1; D is ambiguous. Germline CDR1 SGHTS, CDR2 YDEGEE. CDR3 length: 13 amino acids. Trimming pared 3 bases from V and 2 bases from J, leaving 8 bases between.

The V and J genes are TRBV5-4 and TRBJ1-3; 9 bases agree with TRBD1. The J segment lost 2 bases and the V segment lost 3 bases, leaving 3 bases of the junction unmatched. Looked up from germline, CDR1 is SGHNT and CDR2 is YYREEE (reference sequence). The CDR3 has 15 amino acids. This CDR3 is CASSSRQGAGNTIYF. The CDR3 nucleotides are TGTGCCAGCAGCTCACGACAGGGGGCTGGAAACACCATATATTTT.

This chain connects TRBV6-1 to TRBJ1-3, with 8 bases aligning to TRBD1. CDR3 length: 13 amino acids. V shed 2 bases, J shed 8 bases, and the junction held 2 bases outside the gene matches. Germline V gene data show CDR1 as MNHNS and CDR2 as SASEGT. Written as DNA, the CDR3 is TGTGCCAGCAGTGAAACAGGGGGACACACCATATATTTT. It codes for CASSETGGHTIYF.

The rearrangement uses TRBV6-5 and TRBJ2-5, with D maybe TRBD1 (6 bases). Germline CDR1 and CDR2: MNHEY and SVGAGI. The germline V and J ends were trimmed by 6 bases and 4 bases, with 12 bases remaining between them. CDR3 length equals 13 residues. CDR3 DNA: TGTGCCAGCAGCCTTGACAGGATAGAGACCCAGTACTTC. Translating it yields CASSLDRIETQYF.

The V and J genes are TRBV15 and TRBJ2-7; 10 bases match TRBD1. CDR1 is LNHNV and CDR2 is YYDKDF in the germline V gene (reference sequence). The CDR3 is 15 amino acids. After removal of 3 bases from V and 3 bases from J, the junction contained 5 bases not matched to a gene. The CDR3 loop is CATSRTGGADYEQYF. The CDR3, as DNA: TGTGCCACCAGCAGGACAGGGGGCGCTGACTACGAGCAGTACTTC.

The chain joins TRBV30 to TRBJ1-1; tentatively, D is TRBD1 (5 bases). The germline V gene encodes CDR1 GTSNPN and CDR2 SVGIG (reference sequence). This CDR3 has 13 amino acids. V lost 2 bases and J lost 4, with 11 bases in between. The CDR3 protein is CAWSMGRATEAFF. The CDR3 coding sequence is TGTGCCTGGAGTATGGGGCGCGCCACTGAAGCTTTCTTT. The variable domain in full, with the rest retrieved from reference TRBV30 and TRBJ1-1, is SQTIHQWPATLVQPVGSPLSLECTVEGTSNPNLYWYRQAAGRGLQLLFYSVGIGQISSEVPQNLSASRPQDRQFILSSKKLLLSDSGFYLCAWSMGRATEAFFGQGTRLTVV.

This chain connects TRBV9 to TRBJ2-1; 12 bases agree with TRBD2. The CDR3 spans 16 residues. The V gene end was trimmed by 0 bases and the J gene end by 9 bases; junction bases not matched to a gene: 7. CDR1 SGDLS and CDR2 YYNGEE come from the germline V gene. The CDR3 nucleotides read TGTGCCAGCAGCGTAGCCCCTAGCGGGAGGGCCAGTGAGCAGTTCTTC. Translated, it gives CASSVAPSGRASEQFF.

The chain uses TRBV16 and TRBJ2-1, with 14 bases lining up with TRBD2. With V trimmed by 2 bases and J by 4 bases, 1 base remained unmatched. CDR3 length: 16 amino acids. The germline V gene encodes CDR1 KGHSY and CDR2 FQNENV. CDR3 sequence: CASSQRLAGGYNEQFF. The CDR3 nucleotides read TGTGCCAGCAGCCAACGACTAGCGGGAGGGTACAATGAGCAGTTCTTC. Full variable domain (outside the CDR3, taken from reference TRBV16 and TRBJ2-1): GEEVAQTPKHLVRGEGQKAKLYCAPIKGHSYVFWYQQVLKNEFKFLISFQNENVFDETGMPKERFSAKCLPNSPCSLEIQATKLEDSAVYFCASSQRLAGGYNEQFFGPGTRLTVL.

The gene calls are TRBV2 and TRBJ1-4; D uncertain. Germline V gene data show CDR1 as SNHLY and CDR2 as FYNNEI. The CDR3 runs to 11 residues. V was cut by 6 bases and J by 10 bases, with 9 bases left in between. CDR3 sequence reads: CASRVIGKLFF. CDR3 coding DNA: TGTGCCAGCAGGGTAATCGGAAAACTGTTTTTT. The whole variable domain, remainder taken from reference TRBV2 and TRBJ1-4, is EPEVTQTPSHQVTQMGQEVILRCVPISNHLYFYWYRQILGQKVEFLVSFYNNEISEKSEIFDDQFSVERPDGSNFTLKIRSTKLEDSAMYFCASRVIGKLFFGSGTQLSVL.

The rearrangement joins TRBV7-8 to TRBJ1-3; D is perhaps TRBD1 (5 bases). The V end was cut by 5 bases, the J end by 3 bases, with 17 bases between. The length of the CDR3 is 16 residues. Per germline, CDR1 SGHVS and CDR2 FQNEAQ. The CDR3 bases are TGTGCCAGCAGCCAGGGACCGACAGCTCTTGGAAACACCATATATTTT. Residues: CASSQGPTALGNTIYF. Based on the CDR3 plus reference TRBV7-8 and TRBJ1-3, the full variable domain is GAGVSQSPRYKVAKRGQDVALRCDPISGHVSLFWYQQALGQGPEFLTYFQNEAQLDKSGLPSDRFFAERPEGSVSTLKIQRTQQEDSAVYLCASSQGPTALGNTIYFGEGSWLTVV.

The chain combines TRBV7-9 with TRBJ1-1; 8 bases align to TRBD1. This CDR3 is 13 amino acids long. Germline V gives CDR1 SEHNR, CDR2 FQNEAQ (reference sequence). Trimming at V came to 3 bases and at J to 6 bases, leaving 3 bases not matched to a gene. CDR3 sequence reads: CASSLDREAEAFF. CDR3 DNA sequence: TGTGCCAGCAGCTTGGACAGGGAGGCTGAAGCTTTCTTT.

The chain recombines TRBV7-2 with TRBJ2-1; D unclear. CDR3 length equals 12 residues. V lost 2 bases, J lost 6 bases, and 5 bases lay in between. Per the germline V gene, CDR1 is SGHTA and CDR2 is FQGNSA. In DNA form, the CDR3 reads TGTGCCAGCAGCTTAACCCTCAATGAGCAGTTCTTC. Its translation is CASSLTLNEQFF.

The rearrangement joins TRBV5-8 to TRBJ2-3, with a tentative D call TRBD2 (5 bases). This CDR3 spans 16 amino acids. The V gene lost 4 bases and the J gene lost 4 bases, with 19 bases spanning the gap. Per the germline V gene, CDR1 is SGHTS and CDR2 is YDEGEE. The CDR3 reads CASSLSAVPGPDTQYF. The DNA of the CDR3 is TGTGCCAGCAGCCTATCAGCGGTGCCAGGTCCAGATACGCAGTATTTT.

This chain connects TRBV7-8 to TRBJ2-1, with 9 bases that match TRBD2. CDR1 and CDR2 (germline): SGHVS, FQNEAQ. CDR3 length: 15 amino acids. The junction had 5 bases not matched to a gene; V was cut back by 4 bases and J by 4 bases. The CDR3 reads CASSWTSAFYNEQFF. The CDR3 DNA sequence: TGTGCCAGCAGCTGGACTAGCGCCTTTTACAATGAGCAGTTCTTC. Full variable domain (missing parts from reference TRBV7-8 and TRBJ2-1): GAGVSQSPRYKVAKRGQDVALRCDPISGHVSLFWYQQALGQGPEFLTYFQNEAQLDKSGLPSDRFFAERPEGSVSTLKIQRTQQEDSAVYLCASSWTSAFYNEQFFGPGTRLTVL.

The chain combines TRBV28 with TRBJ2-1, with TRBD2 matching 15 bases. V shed 8 bases, J shed 0 bases, and the junction held 5 bases outside the gene matches. The CDR3 length is 17 residues. Per germline, CDR1 MDHEN and CDR2 SYDVKM. This CDR3 reads CASRTSGRGSSYNEQFF. In DNA form, the CDR3 reads TGTGCCAGCCGGACTAGCGGGAGGGGTAGCTCCTACAATGAGCAGTTCTTC.

This chain joins TRBV2 and TRBJ2-1; TRBD2 aligns across 7 bases. In germline, CDR1 is SNHLY, CDR2 FYNNEI. The CDR3 runs to 13 residues. V trimming: 8 bases; J trimming: 4 bases; junction bases outside the gene matches: 5. CDR3 bases: TGTGCCAGCGTCCTAGCGGCTTACAATGAGCAGTTCTTC. Residues: CASVLAAYNEQFF.

In DNA form, the CDR3 reads TGCGCCAGCAGCCAAGATATGTCCAACACTGAAGCTTTCTTT. Translation gives CASSQDMSNTEAFF. The chain is built from TRBV4-1 and TRBJ1-1, with no clear D. Germline V gives CDR1 MGHRA, CDR2 YSYEKL. V lost 0 bases and J lost 2, with 7 bases in between. The CDR3 extends over 14 amino acids.

The chain uses TRBV6-1 and TRBJ2-7; 8 positions match TRBD2. J was trimmed by 3 bases and V by 6 bases; bases with no gene match: 7. This CDR3 region has 14 residues. The germline CDR1 and CDR2 sequences are MNHNS and SASEGT. The CDR3 DNA follows: TGTGCCAGCAGGGGAGCGGGAGTCAACTACGAGCAGTACTTC. The encoded protein is CASRGAGVNYEQYF.

The chain carries TRBV5-1 and TRBJ2-6; perhaps TRBD2 as D (7 bases). The V end was cut by 0 bases, the J end by 8 bases, with 9 bases between. This CDR3 has 14 amino acids. CDR1 is SGHRS and CDR2 is YFSETQ in the germline V gene. Written as DNA, the CDR3 is TGCGCCAGCAGCTTGGAGGGGGGGCCCAACGTCCTGACTTTC. This encodes CASSLEGGPNVLTF.

The V and J genes are TRBV14 and TRBJ2-5; 8 bases fit TRBD1. Per germline, CDR1 SGHDN and CDR2 FVKESK. The trim removed 4 bases at V and 2 bases at J, leaving 0 bases unmatched. The CDR3 has 13 amino acids. The CDR3 loop is CASSRTGQETQYF. The CDR3 DNA reads as TGTGCCAGCAGCCGGACAGGGCAAGAGACCCAGTACTTC. The whole variable domain, remainder taken from reference TRBV14 and TRBJ2-5, is EAGVTQFPSHSVIEKGQTVTLRCDPISGHDNLYWYRRVMGKEIKFLLHFVKESKQDESGMPNNRFLAERTGGTYSTLKVQPAELEDSGVYFCASSRTGQETQYFGPGTRLLVL.

V is TRBV9 and J is TRBJ2-3; the match to TRBD1 covers 9 bases. Germline V gives CDR1 SGDLS, CDR2 YYNGEE. The CDR3 has 16 amino acids. V gave up 4 bases and J gave up 3 bases; unmatched junction bases: 9. Written as DNA, the CDR3 is TGTGCCAGCAGCAAGAACAGGGGGCGGCTTACAGATACGCAGTATTTT. Its protein product is CASSKNRGRLTDTQYF.